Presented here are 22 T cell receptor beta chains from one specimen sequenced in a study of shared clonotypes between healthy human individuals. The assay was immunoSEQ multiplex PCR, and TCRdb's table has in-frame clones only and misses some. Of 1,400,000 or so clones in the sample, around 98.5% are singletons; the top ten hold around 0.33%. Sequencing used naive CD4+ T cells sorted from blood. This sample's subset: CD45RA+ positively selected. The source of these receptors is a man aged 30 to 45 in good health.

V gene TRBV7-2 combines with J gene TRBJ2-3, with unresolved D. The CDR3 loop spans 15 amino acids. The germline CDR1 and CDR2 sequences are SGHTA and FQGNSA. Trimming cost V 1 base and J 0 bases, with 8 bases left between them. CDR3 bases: TGTGCCAGCAGCTTAGTCAGGTCTAGCACAGATACGCAGTATTTT. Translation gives CASSLVRSSTDTQYF. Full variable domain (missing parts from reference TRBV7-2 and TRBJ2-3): GAGVSQSPSNKVTEKGKDVELRCDPISGHTALYWYRQSLGQGLEFLIYFQGNSAPDKSGLPSDRFSAERTGGSVSTLTIQRTQQEDSAVYLCASSLVRSSTDTQYFGPGTRLTVL.

CDR3 protein: CASTATGELFF. CDR3 DNA sequence: TGCGCCAGCACCGCCACCGGGGAGCTGTTTTTT. The chain links TRBV5-1 to TRBJ2-2; D gene ambiguous. V was trimmed by 6 bases and J by 4 bases, leaving 4 bases between them. The CDR3 has 11 residues. CDR1 is SGHRS and CDR2 is YFSETQ in the germline V gene.

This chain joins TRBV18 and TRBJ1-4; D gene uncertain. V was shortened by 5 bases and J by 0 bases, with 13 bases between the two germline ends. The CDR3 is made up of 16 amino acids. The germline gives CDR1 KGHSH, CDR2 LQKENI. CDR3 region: CASSNTRQSTNEKLFF. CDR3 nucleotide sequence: TGTGCCAGCTCAAACACACGGCAATCAACTAATGAAAAACTGTTTTTT. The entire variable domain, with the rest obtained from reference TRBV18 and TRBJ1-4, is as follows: NAGVMQNPRHLVRRRGQEARLRCSPMKGHSHVYWYRQLPEEGLKFMVYLQKENIIDESGMPKERFSAEFPKEGPSILRIQQVVRGDSAAYFCASSNTRQSTNEKLFFGSGTQLSVL.

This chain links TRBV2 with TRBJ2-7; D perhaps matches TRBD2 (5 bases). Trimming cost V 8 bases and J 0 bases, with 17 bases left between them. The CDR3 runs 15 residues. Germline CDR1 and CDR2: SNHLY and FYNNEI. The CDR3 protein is CASSSGMGFSYEQYF. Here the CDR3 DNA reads TGTGCCAGCTCGTCGGGAATGGGATTCTCCTACGAGCAGTACTTC.

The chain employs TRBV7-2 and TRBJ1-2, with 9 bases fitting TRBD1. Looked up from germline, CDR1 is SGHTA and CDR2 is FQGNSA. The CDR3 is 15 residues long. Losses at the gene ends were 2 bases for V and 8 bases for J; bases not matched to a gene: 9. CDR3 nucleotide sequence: TGTGCCAGCAGCTTACTGCGGGACAGGGCGAGAGGCTACACCTTC. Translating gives CASSLLRDRARGYTF.

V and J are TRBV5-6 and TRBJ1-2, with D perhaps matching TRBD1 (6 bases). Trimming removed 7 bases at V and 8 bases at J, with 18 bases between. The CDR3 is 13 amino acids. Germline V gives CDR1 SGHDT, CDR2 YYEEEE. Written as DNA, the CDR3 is TGTGCCAGCGGCCTCAGGGGAGGGTTGGGCTACACCTTC. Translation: CASGLRGGLGYTF.

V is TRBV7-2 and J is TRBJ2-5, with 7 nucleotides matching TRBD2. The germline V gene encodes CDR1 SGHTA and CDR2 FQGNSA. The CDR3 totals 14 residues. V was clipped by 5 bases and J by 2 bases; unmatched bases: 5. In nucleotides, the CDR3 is TGTGCCAGCAGCAGGCTAGCGGTACAAGAGACCCAGTACTTC. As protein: CASSRLAVQETQYF.

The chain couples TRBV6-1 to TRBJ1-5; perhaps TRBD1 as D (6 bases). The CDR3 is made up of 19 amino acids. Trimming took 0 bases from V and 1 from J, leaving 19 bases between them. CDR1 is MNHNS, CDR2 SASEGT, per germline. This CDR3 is CASSEAGSWGLGSNQPQHF. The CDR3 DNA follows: TGTGCCAGCAGTGAAGCGGGTAGTTGGGGGCTCGGGAGCAATCAGCCCCAGCATTTT.

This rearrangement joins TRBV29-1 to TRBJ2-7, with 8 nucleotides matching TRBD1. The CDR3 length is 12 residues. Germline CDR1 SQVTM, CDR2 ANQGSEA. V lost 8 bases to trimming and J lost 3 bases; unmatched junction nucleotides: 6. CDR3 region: CSIRTGFYEQYF. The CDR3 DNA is TGCAGCATTCGGACAGGGTTCTACGAGCAGTACTTC.

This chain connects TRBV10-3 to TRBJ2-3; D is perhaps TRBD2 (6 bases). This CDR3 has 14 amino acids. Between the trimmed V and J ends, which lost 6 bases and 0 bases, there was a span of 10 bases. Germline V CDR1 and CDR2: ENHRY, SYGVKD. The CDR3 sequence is CAIRESGSTDTQYF. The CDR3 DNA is TGTGCCATCAGGGAGAGCGGGAGCACAGATACGCAGTATTTT.

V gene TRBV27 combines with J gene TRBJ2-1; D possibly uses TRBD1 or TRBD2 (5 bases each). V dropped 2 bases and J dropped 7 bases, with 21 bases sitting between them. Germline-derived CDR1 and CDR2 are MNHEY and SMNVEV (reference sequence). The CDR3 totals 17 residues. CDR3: CASSLRTLIGTINEQFF. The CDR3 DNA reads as TGTGCCAGCAGTTTACGAACCCTTATAGGGACCATAAATGAGCAGTTCTTC.

The CDR3 here is CASSPLGGPEAFF. CDR3 DNA sequence: TGTGCCAGCTCCCCCCTCGGCGGGCCTGAAGCTTTCTTT. The chain recombines TRBV18 with TRBJ1-1; D not resolved. This CDR3 spans 13 amino acids. V was pared by 6 bases and J by 6 bases, with 14 bases between. Germline CDR1 and CDR2: KGHSH and LQKENI.

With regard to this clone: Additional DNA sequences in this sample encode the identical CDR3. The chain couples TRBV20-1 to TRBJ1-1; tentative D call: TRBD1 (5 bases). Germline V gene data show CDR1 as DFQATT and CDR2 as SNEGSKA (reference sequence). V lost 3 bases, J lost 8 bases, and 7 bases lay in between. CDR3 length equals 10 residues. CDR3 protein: CSASGDEAFF. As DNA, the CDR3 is TGCAGTGCTAGTGGGGACGAAGCTTTCTTT.

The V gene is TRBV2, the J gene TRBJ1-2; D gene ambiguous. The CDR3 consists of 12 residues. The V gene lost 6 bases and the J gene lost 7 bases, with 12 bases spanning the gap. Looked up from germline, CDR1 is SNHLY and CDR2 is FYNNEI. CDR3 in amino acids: CASSPRESGYTF. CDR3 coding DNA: TGTGCCAGCAGCCCAAGGGAGAGTGGCTACACCTTC.

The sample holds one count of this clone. The CDR3 DNA reads TGTGCCATCAGCAGGACTTCCGCCTACGAGCAGTACTTC. Protein: CAISRTSAYEQYF. This chain uses TRBV10-3 with TRBJ2-7, with a possible D match to TRBD2 (5 bases). The CDR3 spans 13 residues. Germline CDR1 and CDR2: ENHRY and SYGVKD. V was cut by 6 bases and J by 2 bases, with 11 bases left in between.

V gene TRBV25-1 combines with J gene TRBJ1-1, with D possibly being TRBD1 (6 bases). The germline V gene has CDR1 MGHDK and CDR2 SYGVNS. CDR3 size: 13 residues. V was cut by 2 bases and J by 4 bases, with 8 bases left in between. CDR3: CASSERGSTEAFF. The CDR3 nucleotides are TGTGCCAGCAGTGAAAGGGGGAGCACTGAAGCTTTCTTT.

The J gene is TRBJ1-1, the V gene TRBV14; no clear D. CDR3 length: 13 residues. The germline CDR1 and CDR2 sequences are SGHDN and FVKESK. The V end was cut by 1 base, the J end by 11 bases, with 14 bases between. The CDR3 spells CASSQVPGFRAFF. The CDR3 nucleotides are TGTGCCAGCAGCCAAGTTCCGGGGTTTAGGGCTTTCTTT.

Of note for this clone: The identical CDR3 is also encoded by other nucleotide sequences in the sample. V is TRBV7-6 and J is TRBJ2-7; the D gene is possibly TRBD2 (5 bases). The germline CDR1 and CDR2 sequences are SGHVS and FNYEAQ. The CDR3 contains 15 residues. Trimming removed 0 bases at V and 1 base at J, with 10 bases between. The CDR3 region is CASSLARDSSYEQYF. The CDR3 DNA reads TGTGCCAGCAGCTTAGCGAGGGATAGTTCCTACGAGCAGTACTTC.

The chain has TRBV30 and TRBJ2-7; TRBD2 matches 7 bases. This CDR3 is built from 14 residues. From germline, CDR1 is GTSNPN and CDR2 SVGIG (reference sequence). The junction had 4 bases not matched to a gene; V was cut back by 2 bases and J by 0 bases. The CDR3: CAWSIGGGSYEQYF. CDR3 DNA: TGTGCCTGGAGTATTGGGGGGGGCTCCTACGAGCAGTACTTC.

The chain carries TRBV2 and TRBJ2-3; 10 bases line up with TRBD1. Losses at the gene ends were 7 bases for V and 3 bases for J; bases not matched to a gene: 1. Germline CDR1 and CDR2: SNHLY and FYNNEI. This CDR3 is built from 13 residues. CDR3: CASTGQGTDTQYF. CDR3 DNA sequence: TGTGCCAGCACGGGACAGGGGACAGATACGCAGTATTTT.

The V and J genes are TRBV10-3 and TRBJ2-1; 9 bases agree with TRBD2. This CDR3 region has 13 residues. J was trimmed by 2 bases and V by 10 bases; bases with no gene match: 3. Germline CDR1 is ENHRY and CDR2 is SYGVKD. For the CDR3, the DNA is TGTGCCACCAGCGGGGGGCCCTACAATGAGCAGTTCTTC. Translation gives CATSGGPYNEQFF.

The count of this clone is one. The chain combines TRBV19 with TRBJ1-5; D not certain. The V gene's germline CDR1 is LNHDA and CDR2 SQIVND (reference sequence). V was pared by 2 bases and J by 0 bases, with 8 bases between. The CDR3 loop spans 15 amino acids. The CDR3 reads CASSIQPYSNQPQHF. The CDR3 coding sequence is TGTGCCAGTAGTATACAGCCCTATAGCAATCAGCCCCAGCATTTT.